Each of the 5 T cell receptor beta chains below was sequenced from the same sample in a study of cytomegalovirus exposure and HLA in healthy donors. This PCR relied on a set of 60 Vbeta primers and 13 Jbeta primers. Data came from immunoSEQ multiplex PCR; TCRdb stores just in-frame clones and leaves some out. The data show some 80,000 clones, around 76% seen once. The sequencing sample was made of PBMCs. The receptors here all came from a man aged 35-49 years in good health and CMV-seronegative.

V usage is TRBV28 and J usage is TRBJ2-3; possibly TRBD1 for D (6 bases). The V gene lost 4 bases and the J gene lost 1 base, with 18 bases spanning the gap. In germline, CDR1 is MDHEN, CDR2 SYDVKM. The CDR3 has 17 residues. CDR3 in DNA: TGTGCCAGCAGTTCAAGTAACAGGGTAGGGGGCACAGATACGCAGTATTTT. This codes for CASSSSNRVGGTDTQYF.

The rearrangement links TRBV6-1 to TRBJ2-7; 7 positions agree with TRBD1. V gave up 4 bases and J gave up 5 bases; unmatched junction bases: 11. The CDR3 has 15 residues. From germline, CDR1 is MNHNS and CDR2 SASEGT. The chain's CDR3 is CASSALRGGVDEQYF. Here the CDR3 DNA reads TGTGCCAGCAGTGCTCTGCGAGGGGGCGTCGACGAGCAGTACTTC.

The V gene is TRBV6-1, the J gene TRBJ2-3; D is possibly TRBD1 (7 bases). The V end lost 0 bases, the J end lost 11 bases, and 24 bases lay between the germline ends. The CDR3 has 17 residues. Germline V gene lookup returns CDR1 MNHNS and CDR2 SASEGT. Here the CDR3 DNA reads TGTGCCAGCAGTGAAGCGCCAGGAGGGACAGTCCACCGTGGGCAGTATTTT. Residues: CASSEAPGGTVHRGQYF.

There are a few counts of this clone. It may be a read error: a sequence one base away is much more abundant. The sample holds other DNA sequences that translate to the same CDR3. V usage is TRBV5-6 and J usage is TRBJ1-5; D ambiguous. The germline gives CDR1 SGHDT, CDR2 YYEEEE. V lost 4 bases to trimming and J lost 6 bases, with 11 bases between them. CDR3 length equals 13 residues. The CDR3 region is CASSLGQSQPQHF. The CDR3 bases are TGTGCCAGCAGCCTGGGTCAGTCTCAGCCCCAGCATTTT.

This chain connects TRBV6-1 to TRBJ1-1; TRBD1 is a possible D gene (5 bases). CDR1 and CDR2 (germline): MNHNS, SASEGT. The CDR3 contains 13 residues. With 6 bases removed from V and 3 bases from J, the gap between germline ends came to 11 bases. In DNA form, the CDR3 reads TGTGCCAGCAGGACCCGACAGCACACTGAAGCTTTCTTT. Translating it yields CASRTRQHTEAFF.